This TCR beta chain comes out of a study of vaccination and CD4 T cells after COVID-19. Turning to the study itself: Convalescent patients were SARS-CoV-2 positive by nasal swab PCR; about 9 mild, one severe.

Concerning this clonotype itself: A junction end diverges from the germline sequence, so it may reflect a read error.

In TCRdb, the PCR reads were re-called with MiXCR into one record per CDR3 protein. The sample includes roughly 30,000 distinct CDR3 sequences, 45% to 65% seen only once; the top ten take more than 5.5%. The CDR3 runs 12 residues. Per the germline V gene, CDR1 is MNHEY and CDR2 is SVGAGI. Time point defined: late sampling 161 to 241 days after vaccination in a few convalescent patients. Here the sequenced sample was CD4+ T cells from blood, taken about 7 months after SARS-CoV-2 vaccination. The clonotype was recovered from a human donor who had recovered from COVID-19. This chain links TRBV6-5 with TRBJ2-1; D uncertain. CDR3 sequence reads: CASSNSGPPPFF. DNA of the CDR3: TGTGCCAGCAGTAACTCCGGACCACCCCCGTTCTTC.